This is a list of T cell receptor beta chains from one sample in a study of beta chain features in type 1 diabetes. This table comes from immunoSEQ multiplex PCR, and its TCRdb copy is limited to in-frame clones, with some not included. Here the sample spans 300,000 to 350,000 clones, approximately 13% being singletons. Source material: naive CD4+ T cells from blood. The receptors stem from a woman in her late teens or twenties with type 1 diabetes. Each CDR3 is given with its conserved first and last residue. A D gene is named only where the DNA matches it firmly. Some rows have no size entry. The others give once, few or many, or a class for an expanded clone.

>.|.|TRBJ2-3|TRBV5-1
TGCGCCAGCAGCTTGACGGCTAGTCAATCAGATACGCAGTATTTT
CASSLTASQSDTQYF
>.|few|TRBJ2-1|TRBV13
TGTGCCAGCAGCCGCGGGACAGTTAAAGACAATGAGCAGTTCTTC
CASSRGTVKDNEQFF
>.|few|TRBJ1-2|TRBV2
TGTGCCAGCAGTGGGGGGCTGAGGGGCTACACCTTC
CASSGGLRGYTF
>.|few|TRBJ1-2|TRBV29-1
TGCAGCGTCCCCCTCGGGGGGTTTCGTGGCTACACCTTC
CSVPLGGFRGYTF
>.|.|TRBJ2-3|TRBV19
TGTGCCAGTAGCCGACAGAGCAGCACAGATACGCAGTATTTT
CASSRQSSTDTQYF
>TRBD2|few|TRBJ2-3|TRBV9
TGTGCCAGCAGCTCCGCCGCGGGAGTAACAGATACGCAGTATTTT
CASSSAAGVTDTQYF
>TRBD1|.|TRBJ2-1|TRBV14
TGTGCCAGCAGCCAAGATCGTCGGGACAGATCCTACAATGAGCAGTTCTTC
CASSQDRRDRSYNEQFF
>.|few|TRBJ1-1|TRBV2
TGTGCCAGCAGTCTTCGGAACACTGAAGCTTTCTTT
CASSLRNTEAFF
>.|few|TRBJ2-7|TRBV28
TGTGCCAGCAGTACCCCCTCCGGAGTACCTTCCTACGAGCAGTACTTC
CASSTPSGVPSYEQYF
>.|few|TRBJ2-1|TRBV5-4
TGTGCCAGCAGCTCCCCCGGGACTTACAATGAGCAGTTCTTC
CASSSPGTYNEQFF
>.|.|TRBJ1-1|TRBV9
TGTGCCAGCAGCGCCAGACATACCCTGAACACTGAAGCTTTCTTT
CASSARHTLNTEAFF